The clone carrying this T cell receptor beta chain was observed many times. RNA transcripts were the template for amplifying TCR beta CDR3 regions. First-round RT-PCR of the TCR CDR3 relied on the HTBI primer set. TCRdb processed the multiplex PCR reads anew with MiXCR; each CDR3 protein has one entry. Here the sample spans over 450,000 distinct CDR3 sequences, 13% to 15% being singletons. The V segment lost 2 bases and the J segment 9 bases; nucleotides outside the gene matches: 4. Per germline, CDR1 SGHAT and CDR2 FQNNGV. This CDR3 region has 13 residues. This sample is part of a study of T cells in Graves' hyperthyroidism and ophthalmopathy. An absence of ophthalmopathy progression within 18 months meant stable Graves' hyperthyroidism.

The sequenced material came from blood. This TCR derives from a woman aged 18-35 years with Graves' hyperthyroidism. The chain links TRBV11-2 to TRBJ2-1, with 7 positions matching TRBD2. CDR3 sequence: CASSLSSGSEQFF. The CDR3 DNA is TGTGCCAGCAGCTTATCTAGCGGTAGTGAGCAGTTCTTC.